Shown below are 28 T cell receptor beta chains from a single sample sequenced in a study of T cells after posttransplantation cyclophosphamide. A marrow graft followed busulfan-fludarabine conditioning, with cyclophosphamide on days +3 and +4. TCRdb's table, derived via immunoSEQ multiplex PCR, lists solely in-frame clones and lacks some. This sample comprises under 20,000 clones, none seen once only. The sequences come from PBMCs, collected after allogeneic stem cell transplant with posttransplant cyclophosphamide. The receptors were gathered from a female patient younger than 45 who received an allogeneic stem cell transplant from a related donor, was CMV-positive, and had no GVHD. Some T cells may have come from the graft donor.

Only a few counts were recorded for this clone. CDR3 loop: CASSQGRVSEQYF. The CDR3, as DNA: TGTGCCAGCAGTCAGGGGAGGGTCAGCGAGCAGTACTTC. The genes are TRBV2 and TRBJ2-5; a weak D match, TRBD2 (7 bases). The end of the DNA aligns better with TRBJ2-7, so the J call may be wrong. The CDR3 extends over 13 amino acids. Germline V gene data show CDR1 as SNHLY and CDR2 as FYNNEI.

Ten or more counts support this clone. This rearrangement joins TRBV28 to TRBJ1-5; D unclear. The V end lost 0 bases, the J end lost 3 bases, and 12 bases lay between the germline ends. The germline gives CDR1 MDHEN, CDR2 SYDVKM. The CDR3 extends over 16 amino acids. CDR3 residues: CASSLWSLRANQPQHF. The DNA for the CDR3 is TGTGCCAGCAGTTTATGGAGCTTGAGGGCCAATCAGCCCCAGCATTTT.

The table lists this clone with many counts. V and J are TRBV5-1 and TRBJ2-7; 8 positions agree with TRBD1. CDR1 is SGHRS and CDR2 is YFSETQ in the germline V gene. This CDR3 region has 14 residues. After removal of 3 bases from V and 7 bases from J, the junction contained 9 bases not matched to a gene. The CDR3 reads CASSWQGAPGEQYF. CDR3 DNA sequence: TGCGCCAGCAGCTGGCAGGGGGCGCCGGGGGAGCAGTACTTC. Supplemented by reference TRBV5-1 and TRBJ2-7, the full variable domain reads KAGVTQTPRYLIKTRGQQVTLSCSPISGHRSVSWYQQTPGQGLQFLFEYFSETQRNKGNFPGRFSGRQFSNSRSEMNVSTLELGDSALYLCASSWQGAPGEQYFGPGTRLTVT.

This clone was seen at least ten times. V gene TRBV5-4 combines with J gene TRBJ2-2, with D possibly TRBD2 on 5 matching bases. The germline V and J ends were trimmed by 4 bases and 7 bases, with 17 bases remaining between them. Germline V gene sequence: CDR1 SGHNT, CDR2 YYREEE (reference sequence). The CDR3 runs to 15 residues. This chain's CDR3 is CASSPSPGNYGELFF. The CDR3 DNA reads as TGTGCCAGCAGCCCCTCCCCGGGGAATTACGGGGAGCTGTTTTTT.

This clone has at least ten counts. The chain carries TRBV9 and TRBJ2-7; D is unclear. V lost 2 bases and J lost 2, with 11 bases in between. The germline gives CDR1 SGDLS, CDR2 YYNGEE. The CDR3 length is 14 residues. The CDR3: CASSVSNQAYEQYF. DNA of the CDR3: TGTGCCAGCAGCGTTAGTAATCAAGCCTACGAGCAGTACTTC.

This clone was counted many times. The chain couples TRBV9 to TRBJ2-2; TRBD1 aligns across 7 bases. CDR1 is SGDLS, CDR2 YYNGEE, per germline. V shed 4 bases and J 0 bases; nucleotides not matched to a gene: 6. The CDR3 is made up of 16 amino acids. In DNA, the CDR3 is TGTGCCAGCAGCCCCACGGGACAGACGAACACCGGGGAGCTGTTTTTT. Protein product: CASSPTGQTNTGELFF.

At least ten counts were recorded for this clone. The gene calls are TRBV15 and TRBJ2-1; no definite D call. Per the germline V gene, CDR1 is LNHNV and CDR2 is YYDKDF (reference sequence). The ends were cut back, 0 bases at V and 4 bases at J, with 7 bases in the middle. The CDR3 length is 14 residues. CDR3 in amino acids: CATSRDPAYNEQFF. The CDR3 coding sequence is TGTGCCACCAGCAGAGATCCCGCGTACAATGAGCAGTTCTTC.

This clone was picked up a small number of times. The V gene is TRBV6-6, the J gene TRBJ2-5; D unclear. The J call is in doubt because the DNA end fits TRBJ2-7 better. The CDR3 length is 13 residues. Germline V gene sequence: CDR1 MNHNY, CDR2 SVGAGI (reference sequence). CDR3 residues: CASSYSRYYEQYF. The CDR3 region has the DNA TGTGCCAGCAGTTACAGTAGGTACTACGAGCAGTACTTC.

This clone was seen many times. This chain joins TRBV10-3 and TRBJ2-3; TRBD1 aligns across 10 bases. V lost 10 bases and J lost 2; bases outside the gene matches: 9. The germline V gene has CDR1 ENHRY and CDR2 SYGVKD. The length of the CDR3 is 15 residues. The CDR3, as DNA: TGTGCCACCGGGACAGGGGTCGGTTACACAGATACGCAGTATTTT. This translates into CATGTGVGYTDTQYF.

This clone showed up many times. The CDR3 DNA follows: TGTGCCAGCACCATATTGGGGGGAGGGCCTGGAAATGAGCAGTTCTTC. Amino acids: CASTILGGGPGNEQFF. The gene calls are TRBV28 and TRBJ2-1; 7 bases match TRBD2. This CDR3 contains 16 residues. The V and J ends lost 7 bases and 7 bases, in that order; junction bases with no gene match: 16. Germline V lookup: CDR1 MDHEN, CDR2 SYDVKM.

This clone was seen repeatedly, ten times or more. The gene calls are TRBV29-1 and TRBJ2-2; D is ambiguous. V was pared by 5 bases and J by 5 bases, with 9 bases between. CDR3 length equals 12 residues. Germline CDR1 and CDR2: SQVTM and ANQGSEA. The CDR3 bases are TGCAGCGTTATGGTCCGGACCGGGGAGCTGTTTTTT. Translated, it gives CSVMVRTGELFF.

This clone occurred many times. This chain connects TRBV19 to TRBJ2-1; D may be TRBD2 (6 bases). Germline CDR1 reads LNHDA; CDR2 reads SQIVND (reference sequence). This CDR3 region has 17 residues. Trimming shortened V by 3 bases and J by 1 base, and 16 bases separated the two germline ends. This CDR3 reads CASSMGGGAGSYNEQFF. The CDR3 DNA sequence: TGTGCCAGTAGTATGGGGGGAGGAGCAGGGTCCTACAATGAGCAGTTCTTC.

This clone was seen only a few times. The chain joins TRBV28 to TRBJ2-7; TRBD1 is a possible D gene (6 bases). The CDR3 covers 15 residues. V lost 6 bases and J 0 bases, leaving 15 bases between the germline ends. Germline V lookup: CDR1 MDHEN, CDR2 SYDVKM. The CDR3 sequence is CASRPQGPSSYEQYF. CDR3 DNA sequence: TGTGCCAGCAGACCACAGGGACCTAGCTCCTACGAGCAGTACTTC. Using reference TRBV28 and TRBJ2-7 for the parts outside the CDR3, the full variable domain is DVKVTQSSRYLVKRTGEKVFLECVQDMDHENMFWYRQDPGLGLRLIYFSYDVKMKEKGDIPEGYSVSREKKERFSLILESASTNQTSMYLCASRPQGPSSYEQYFGPGTRLTVT.

In this sample, this clone turned up many times. The chain joins TRBV7-2 to TRBJ2-7; D is unresolved. V dropped 5 bases and J dropped 0 bases, with 11 bases sitting between them. The length of the CDR3 is 14 residues. Germline V gene lookup returns CDR1 SGHTA and CDR2 FQGNSA. The CDR3 is CASSNLGNSYEQYF. CDR3 nucleotides: TGTGCCAGCAGCAATTTGGGCAACTCCTACGAGCAGTACTTC.

This clone was seen only a few times. The chain employs TRBV28 and TRBJ2-5; TRBD2 aligns across 11 bases. The assigned J gene may be wrong: the sequence end matches TRBJ2-7 better. This CDR3 comprises 16 residues. The germline V gene encodes CDR1 MDHEN and CDR2 SYDVKM. For the CDR3, the DNA is TGTGCCAGCACGAGGGGAGTAGCGGGAGGGTCCTACGAGCAGTACTTC. Amino acid sequence: CASTRGVAGGSYEQYF.

This clone occurred many times. V gene TRBV6-1 combines with J gene TRBJ1-3; 7 bases fit TRBD1. The CDR3 runs to 15 residues. CDR1 MNHNS and CDR2 SASEGT come from the germline V gene. V shed 4 bases and J 5 bases; nucleotides not matched to a gene: 8. DNA for the CDR3: TGTGCCAGCAGTGGGATACAGGGGCCGAGAAACACCATATATTTT. It codes for CASSGIQGPRNTIYF.

This clone was counted at least ten times. The chain uses TRBV27 and TRBJ2-1; the D gene is possibly TRBD1 (7 bases). This CDR3 spans 15 amino acids. V was cut by 3 bases and J by 5 bases, with 14 bases left in between. Germline assignment: CDR1 MNHEY and CDR2 SMNVEV (reference sequence). The CDR3 sequence is CASSLAGGLNNEQFF. DNA for the CDR3: TGTGCCAGCAGTTTGGCAGGGGGGTTGAACAATGAGCAGTTCTTC.

V usage is TRBV11-3 and J usage is TRBJ2-5; D may be TRBD1 (5 bases). The J call is doubtful: the DNA matches TRBJ2-7 better. CDR1 and CDR2 (germline): SGHNT, YENEEA. The CDR3 has 12 amino acids. The CDR3 spells CASSLDRYEQYF. The DNA for the CDR3 is TGTGCCAGCAGCCTCGACAGATACGAGCAGTACTTC.

This clone was counted between two and nine times. The chain links TRBV28 to TRBJ2-7; TRBD1 matches 8 bases. With the DNA end fitting TRBJ2-1 better, the J assignment may be wrong. CDR1 and CDR2 from the germline V gene are MDHEN and SYDVKM. The CDR3 totals 14 residues. The CDR3 is CASMLTGAYNEQFF. The CDR3 DNA reads as TGTGCCAGCATGTTGACAGGGGCCTACAATGAGCAGTTCTTC.

This clone was seen repeatedly, ten times or more. This chain joins TRBV7-7 and TRBJ2-5, with a tentative D call TRBD1 (6 bases). Germline lookup yields CDR1 SSHAT and CDR2 FNYEAQ (reference sequence). V was pared by 4 bases and J by 6 bases, with 15 bases between. The CDR3 has 14 residues. As DNA, the CDR3 is TGTGCCAGCAGCTCTGGACAGTTGAGAAAGACCCAGTACTTC. Its protein is CASSSGQLRKTQYF.

This clone was detected ten times or more. The V gene is TRBV14, the J gene TRBJ2-1; no firm D call. Germline V gives CDR1 SGHDN, CDR2 FVKESK. CDR3 length: 14 amino acids. Trimming left V 3 bases short and J 4 bases short, with 10 bases between. The CDR3 region is CASSQYLGYNEQFF. CDR3 coding DNA: TGTGCCAGCAGCCAGTACCTAGGTTACAATGAGCAGTTCTTC. The full variable domain, its missing parts supplied by reference TRBV14 and TRBJ2-1, is EAGVTQFPSHSVIEKGQTVTLRCDPISGHDNLYWYRRVMGKEIKFLLHFVKESKQDESGMPNNRFLAERTGGTYSTLKVQPAELEDSGVYFCASSQYLGYNEQFFGPGTRLTVL.

This clone was counted at least ten times. The chain links TRBV28 to TRBJ2-5; 7 bases are a match to TRBD1. V dropped 5 bases and J dropped 4; count of bases not matched to a gene: 7. The CDR3 sequence is 14 residues long. Per germline, CDR1 MDHEN and CDR2 SYDVKM. The CDR3 loop reads CASSLYGTVETQYF. Here the CDR3 DNA reads TGTGCCAGCAGTCTTTACGGGACAGTAGAGACCCAGTACTTC.

This clone was detected many times. V gene TRBV2 combines with J gene TRBJ2-7; D is ambiguous. Germline CDR1 SNHLY, CDR2 FYNNEI. V lost 4 bases to trimming and J lost 6 bases, with 4 bases between them. The CDR3 totals 10 residues. The CDR3 spells CASSAGEQYF. The CDR3 nucleotides are TGTGCCAGCAGTGCCGGCGAGCAGTACTTC.

This clone has at least ten counts. The chain has TRBV28 and TRBJ2-7; 16 bases align to TRBD2. The CDR3 totals 17 residues. Germline assignment: CDR1 MDHEN and CDR2 SYDVKM. V was pared by 4 bases and J by 3 bases, with 6 bases of the junction left unmatched. This chain's CDR3 is CASSYGTSGREDYEQYF. The CDR3 region has the DNA TGTGCCAGCAGTTACGGGACTAGCGGGAGGGAAGACTACGAGCAGTACTTC.

This clone was seen repeatedly, ten times or more. The chain employs TRBV7-6 and TRBJ2-1; TRBD2 matches at 7 bases. The CDR3 runs to 15 residues. Germline values: CDR1 SGHVS, CDR2 FNYEAQ. The junction had 10 bases not matched to a gene; V was cut back by 3 bases and J by 8 bases. CDR3 DNA sequence: TGTGCCAGCAGCTTGCGGGACTACCCTGGGGATGAGCAGTTCTTC. Protein sequence: CASSLRDYPGDEQFF.

This clone has a count of ten or more. This chain joins TRBV28 and TRBJ2-1; 8 nucleotides line up with TRBD2. Trimming at V came to 1 base and at J to 15 bases, leaving 5 bases not matched to a gene. Germline V gene sequence: CDR1 MDHEN, CDR2 SYDVKM. The CDR3 loop spans 12 amino acids. The chain's CDR3 is CASSLSGLGMFF. The CDR3 bases are TGTGCCAGCAGTTTATCGGGACTAGGTATGTTCTTC.

This clone was seen many times. The chain recombines TRBV6-6 with TRBJ2-1; a weak D match, TRBD1 (6 bases). V gave up 6 bases and J gave up 4 bases, with 13 bases separating them. Germline CDR1 reads MNHNY; CDR2 reads SVGAGI (reference sequence). This CDR3 has 14 residues. The CDR3 sequence is CASSGTPNYNEQFF. Here the CDR3 DNA reads TGTGCCAGCAGCGGGACACCTAATTACAATGAGCAGTTCTTC.

Ten or more counts support this clone. The rearrangement joins TRBV27 to TRBJ2-1, with 8 bases matching TRBD2. Germline V gives CDR1 MNHEY, CDR2 SMNVEV (reference sequence). V lost 6 bases, J lost 5 bases, and 3 bases stayed unmatched. This CDR3 comprises 13 residues. The chain's CDR3 is CASSLGRDNEQFF. For the CDR3, the DNA is TGTGCCAGCAGCCTCGGGAGGGACAATGAGCAGTTCTTC.